This T cell receptor (beta chain) derives from a study of T cell responses to AZD1222 COVID-19 vaccine (dated by TCRdb to the early 2020s). Study-level background: TCR sequencing covered some 250 trial participants: some 210 given two doses of AZD1222 and about 26 given two doses of MenACWY control vaccine. Trial participants were enrolled by age into 18-55, 56-69 and 70-plus year subgroups, with roughly 150, 30 and 60 TCR-sequenced participants respectively. On the study overall, not on this receptor specifically: In the small 56-69-year group, the increase in depth fell short of significance, most likely because of low power. Epitopes outside the regions mutated in the B.1.351 and B.1.1.7 variants were reportedly recognized by nearly half of the unique spike-specific TCRs. No day 14 peak-response samples were available, so repertoires were characterized only after the peak T cell response. Most participants were white British and females outnumbered males, and the authors suggested that clonal diversity may have been underestimated. CD4 TCRs associated with the vaccine covered the entire spike protein, and the dominant responses were in regions 160-218 and 743-854. Conclusions about previously exposed vaccinees are limited because only six or seven AZD1222 recipients were SARS-CoV-2 seropositive at baseline. After two AZD1222 doses, both the breadth and the depth of spike-specific TCRs were significantly higher than at day 0 and than in MenACWY recipients.

According to the study, the label for this sample's time point signals: about 28 days (+/-7) after the second vaccine dose. AZD1222 recipients given second doses at about 4 weeks or at about 12 weeks were pooled, since spike-specific TCR depth and breadth were not found to differ between the two schedules. The vaccinee samples were drawn from two UK trials, COV001 and COV002, one of which was a single-blind randomized controlled phase 2/3 trial testing AZD1222 (ChAdOx1 nCoV-19) in healthy adults. Trial participant PBMC samples were collected at day 0 and day 28 after the second dose for TCRbeta chain sequencing. The CDR3 regions of human TCRbeta chains were analyzed by immunosequencing. From the authors' description of their analysis: Repertoire TCRs were checked for matches against a reference library of SARS-CoV-2-specific TCRs that had been generated using the MIRA antigen-specificity platform. Breadth was defined as the fraction of unique TCRs that were SARS-CoV-2-associated, and depth was defined as the fraction of total T cells that were SARS-CoV-2-associated. Using the MIRA data, every spike-specific TCR was mapped to the spike region that the TCR reacted to and assigned to either a CD4 or a CD8 class. Log10-transformed breadth and depth values were compared by one-way ANOVA with Sidak's multiple comparisons tests. Entries here come from immuneACCESS through TCRdb and include only in-frame sequences with V and J called. Some clones fail to appear in such tables; in the studies checked, an unresolved V gene covers under half of the shortfall, and the cause of the remainder is unknown. Clonal size and the V and J genes are those of that table, whereas D and trimming came from the DNA. Here the sample has 110,000 to 150,000 clones; around 92% occur a single time. Together, the top ten hold roughly 3.5% of the sample.

This clone came up once. Its antigen is currently not known. The input lacks base qualities; no much larger clone sits a single base away. Trimming at the junction amounts to 1 base on V and 5 bases on J, and the germline ends lie 6 bases apart. Including the terminal cysteine and phenylalanine, the CDR3 comprises 12 residues. Of the read, only the CDR3 DNA is kept; its 36 bases are in frame from base 1. From the germline V gene, CDR1 is SGHRS and CDR2 is YFSETQ. The sequence links TRBV5-1 to TRBJ1-1; the D segment cannot be called with confidence. The source of this sequence is an adult who received the AZD1222 COVID-19 vaccine. The sample in question was peripheral blood, obtained 28 days after the second AZD1222 dose. The DNA sequence reads TGCGCCAGCAGCTTGACAGAAACTGAAGCTTTCTTT. Translated, it reads CASSLTETEAFF. The CDR3, completed at both ends by the reference TRBV5-1 and TRBJ1-1 genes, gives the full variable domain KAGVTQTPRYLIKTRGQQVTLSCSPISGHRSVSWYQQTPGQGLQFLFEYFSETQRNKGNFPGRFSGRQFSNSRSEMNVSTLELGDSALYLCASSLTETEAFFGQGTRLTVV.